This TCR beta chain was obtained from a study of CD8+ T cells in alopecia areata. Study details: Affected scalp percentage set treated patients' severity scores.

Treatment denoted: oral pan-JAK inhibitor, 5-10 mg twice daily. After isolation, RNA underwent reverse transcription to generate cDNA as the sequencing template. Here immunoSEQ multiplex PCR was the method, and the copy in TCRdb shows in-frame clones only, minus some. Among roughly 70,000 clones, 29% were seen once, and the ten largest hold 14% to 15%. The CDR3 is made up of 12 amino acids. CDR1 and CDR2 (germline): SQVTM, ANQGSEA. Trimming left V 4 bases short and J 4 bases short, with 11 bases between. This clone has a handful of counts. The sample carries other DNA sequences with the same CDR3. The specimen comprised CD8+ T cells sorted from blood, sampled at week 4, from a patient treated with tofacitinib. This receptor was taken from a human donor with alopecia areata. V usage is TRBV29-1 and J usage is TRBJ2-7, with no clear D. Here the CDR3 DNA reads TGCAGCGTTGGGGATGGGGATTACGAGCAGTACTTC. Its protein product is CSVGDGDYEQYF.